The present TCR beta chain was sequenced within a study of blood T cell repertoires in COVID-19. Study-wide background: Some COVID-19 samples were acute and others convalescent; all came from the United States, Italy and Spain. PBMCs, B-cell-depleted T cells, or T cells were the source of the cDNA or gDNA that made up the material.

In the study's own analysis: Estimation of nucleated cell counts relied on the amplification of reference gene primers. Assay: immunoSEQ multiplex PCR; the TCRdb copy retains only in-frame clones and omits some. V, J and clone size derive from that table, while D and trimming were established from the DNA sequence. The sample has some 250,000 clones; approximately 85% are singletons. Germline-derived CDR1 and CDR2 are SNHLY and FYNNEI. CDR3 length: 15 amino acids. The V end lost 6 bases, the J end lost 0 bases, and 12 bases lay between the germline ends. The J gene is TRBJ1-5, the V gene TRBV2; D is ambiguous. The specimen sequenced was peripheral blood. This clonotype originated in a human donor in a cohort sampled during active COVID-19. The CDR3 here is CASRYGRDSNQPQHF. The CDR3 nucleotides read TGTGCCAGCAGGTATGGGCGGGATAGCAATCAGCCCCAGCATTTT.